A single sample gave rise to the 11 T cell receptor beta chains below, sequenced in a study of T cells in Graves' hyperthyroidism and ophthalmopathy. Amplification of TCR beta CDR3 regions used RNA as the template. TCR CDR3 regions were first amplified by RT-PCR with HTBI primers. Using its own MiXCR run on the multiplex PCR reads, TCRdb lists one record per CDR3 protein. The sample records approximately 300,000 distinct CDR3 sequences, roughly 20% being singletons. Source material: blood. The receptors stem from a man aged 50-60 years with Graves' ophthalmopathy.

The chain joins TRBV24-1 to TRBJ2-7; D is undetermined. Germline V CDR1 and CDR2: KGHDR, SFDVKD. Trimming left V 3 bases short and J 7 bases short, with 12 bases between. This CDR3 spans 13 amino acids. The CDR3 region is CATSDTTLREQYF. Here the CDR3 DNA reads TGTGCCACCAGTGATACAACCCTGAGAGAGCAGTACTTC.

This clonotype was counted only a few times. The chain uses TRBV11-3 and TRBJ2-1; D is unclear. Germline loops: CDR1 SGHNT, CDR2 YENEEA. This CDR3 has 15 residues. With 2 bases removed from V and 0 bases from J, the gap between germline ends came to 8 bases. CDR3 region: CASSLSPSSYNEQFF. The CDR3 DNA reads TGTGCCAGCAGCTTATCCCCGAGCTCCTACAATGAGCAGTTCTTC.

In the case of this clonotype: This clone may be a read error of a much larger clone one base away. V and J are TRBV28 and TRBJ2-2; 10 bases are a match to TRBD2. The CDR3 has 16 residues. Germline CDR1 and CDR2: MDHEN and SYDVKM. DNA for the CDR3: TGTGCCAGCAGTTTAGCCTTAGCGGGGGGCACCCGGGAGCTGTTTTTT. It translates to CASSLALAGGTRELFF. The full variable domain, in which reference TRBV28 and TRBJ2-2 provide the parts outside the CDR3, is DVKVTQSSRYLVKRTGEKVFLECVQDMDHENMFWYRQDPGLGLRLIYFSYDVKMKEKGDIPEGYSVSREKKERFSLILESASTNQTSMYLCASSLALAGGTRELFFGEGSRLTVL.

This chain links TRBV5-6 with TRBJ2-1; 9 bases are a match to TRBD1. The CDR3 covers 13 residues. V lost 0 bases and J lost 9; bases outside the gene matches: 1. Germline lookup yields CDR1 SGHDT and CDR2 YYEEEE. CDR3 in amino acids: CASSLGTGAEQFF. Here the CDR3 DNA reads TGTGCCAGCAGCTTGGGGACAGGGGCTGAGCAGTTCTTC.

This clonotype was seen a handful of times. V is TRBV6-6 and J is TRBJ2-5; weak D call: TRBD2 (6 bases). Germline assignment: CDR1 MNHNY and CDR2 SVGAGI (reference sequence). This CDR3 is built from 12 residues. Trimming left V 2 bases short and J 5 bases short, with 6 bases between. DNA for the CDR3: TGTGCCAGCAGTTACGGGGGGGAGACCCAGTACTTC. Amino acids: CASSYGGETQYF.

Ten or more counts support this clonotype. J is TRBJ2-1 and V is TRBV2; 8 bases line up with TRBD2. The CDR3 is made up of 14 amino acids. With V trimmed by 4 bases and J by 4 bases, 3 bases remained unmatched. From germline, CDR1 is SNHLY and CDR2 FYNNEI. CDR3: CASSGLATYNEQFF. Here the CDR3 DNA reads TGTGCCAGCAGTGGACTAGCGACGTACAATGAGCAGTTCTTC. Combining the CDR3 with reference TRBV2 and TRBJ2-1 gives the whole variable domain EPEVTQTPSHQVTQMGQEVILRCVPISNHLYFYWYRQILGQKVEFLVSFYNNEISEKSEIFDDQFSVERPDGSNFTLKIRSTKLEDSAMYFCASSGLATYNEQFFGPGTRLTVL.

This clonotype was detected only a few times. The chain recombines TRBV7-9 with TRBJ2-5; 8 bases map to TRBD1. Per germline, CDR1 SEHNR and CDR2 FQNEAQ (reference sequence). V was clipped by 6 bases and J by 5 bases; unmatched bases: 8. CDR3 size: 14 residues. CDR3 residues: CASRSGGPRETQYF. In DNA form, the CDR3 reads TGTGCCAGCAGGTCAGGGGGCCCTCGGGAGACCCAGTACTTC.

This clonotype came up many times. The chain employs TRBV2 and TRBJ2-1; D unclear. The CDR3 is 10 residues long. Germline lookup yields CDR1 SNHLY and CDR2 FYNNEI. Trimming took 5 bases from V and 12 from J, leaving 8 bases between them. In DNA, the CDR3 is TGTGCCAGCAGTTTGGATCGGCAGTTCTTC. Translating gives CASSLDRQFF.

V gene TRBV19 combines with J gene TRBJ2-5; weak D call: TRBD1 (5 bases). The CDR3 runs 16 residues. Trimming removed 1 base at V and 4 bases at J, with 16 bases between. Germline V gene sequence: CDR1 LNHDA, CDR2 SQIVND (reference sequence). The CDR3 loop is CASSIGQGGQRETQYF. The CDR3 DNA sequence: TGTGCCAGTAGTATAGGCCAGGGCGGCCAAAGAGAGACCCAGTACTTC. The whole variable domain, filled in from reference TRBV19 and TRBJ2-5, reads DGGITQSPKYLFRKEGQNVTLSCEQNLNHDAMYWYRQDPGQGLRLIYYSQIVNDFQKGDIAEGYSVSREKKESFPLTVTSAQKNPTAFYLCASSIGQGGQRETQYFGPGTRLLVL.

This clonotype was counted only a few times. This chain links TRBV6-1 with TRBJ2-2, with D perhaps matching TRBD2 (6 bases). CDR1 and CDR2 (germline): MNHNS, SASEGT. V was shortened by 7 bases and J by 1 base, with 10 bases between the two germline ends. The CDR3 is 14 amino acids. The CDR3: CASKQGLNTGELFF. The CDR3 nucleotides are TGTGCCAGCAAGCAGGGACTGAACACCGGGGAGCTGTTTTTT.

The V and J genes are TRBV18 and TRBJ1-3; D may be TRBD1 (5 bases). CDR3 length equals 18 residues. V dropped 1 base and J dropped 3 bases, with 19 bases sitting between them. Germline CDR1 reads KGHSH; CDR2 reads LQKENI. The CDR3 loop reads CASSPLRQSNHRGNTIYF. The CDR3 DNA follows: TGTGCCAGCTCACCACTTAGACAGTCTAATCATCGTGGAAACACCATATATTTT. The entire variable domain, with the rest obtained from reference TRBV18 and TRBJ1-3, is as follows: NAGVMQNPRHLVRRRGQEARLRCSPMKGHSHVYWYRQLPEEGLKFMVYLQKENIIDESGMPKERFSAEFPKEGPSILRIQQVVRGDSAAYFCASSPLRQSNHRGNTIYFGEGSWLTVV.